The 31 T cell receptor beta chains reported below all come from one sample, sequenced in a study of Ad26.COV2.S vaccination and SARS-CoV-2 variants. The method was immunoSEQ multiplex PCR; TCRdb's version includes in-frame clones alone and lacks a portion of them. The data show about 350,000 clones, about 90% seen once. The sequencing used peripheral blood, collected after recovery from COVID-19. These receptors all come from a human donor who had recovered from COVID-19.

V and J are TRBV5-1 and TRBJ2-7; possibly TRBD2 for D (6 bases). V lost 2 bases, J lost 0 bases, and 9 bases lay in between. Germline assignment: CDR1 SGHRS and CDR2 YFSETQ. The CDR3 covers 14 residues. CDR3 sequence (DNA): TGCGCCAGCAGCTTAGGAGGGGTCTCCTACGAGCAGTACTTC. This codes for CASSLGGVSYEQYF.

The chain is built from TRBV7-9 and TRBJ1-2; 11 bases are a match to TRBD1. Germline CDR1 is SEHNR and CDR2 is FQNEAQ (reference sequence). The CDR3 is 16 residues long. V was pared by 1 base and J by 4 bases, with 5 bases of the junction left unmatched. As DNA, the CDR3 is TGTGCCAGCAGCTTAGGTCCCGGGACAGGGGGCTATGGCTACACCTTC. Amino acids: CASSLGPGTGGYGYTF.

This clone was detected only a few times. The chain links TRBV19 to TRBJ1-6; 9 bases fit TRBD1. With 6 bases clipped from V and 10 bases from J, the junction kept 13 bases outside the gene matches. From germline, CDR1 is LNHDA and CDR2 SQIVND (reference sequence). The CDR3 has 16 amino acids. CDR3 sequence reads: CASRGTGTGQFSPLHF. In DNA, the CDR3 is TGTGCCAGTAGGGGAACCGGGACAGGGCAGTTCTCACCCCTCCACTTT.

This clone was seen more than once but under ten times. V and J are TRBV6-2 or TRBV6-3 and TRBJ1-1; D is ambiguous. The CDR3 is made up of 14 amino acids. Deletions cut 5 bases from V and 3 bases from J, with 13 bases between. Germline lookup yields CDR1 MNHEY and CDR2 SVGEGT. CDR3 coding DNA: TGTGCCAGCAGTACCCCTACTTGGGACACTGAAGCTTTCTTT. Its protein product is CASSTPTWDTEAFF.

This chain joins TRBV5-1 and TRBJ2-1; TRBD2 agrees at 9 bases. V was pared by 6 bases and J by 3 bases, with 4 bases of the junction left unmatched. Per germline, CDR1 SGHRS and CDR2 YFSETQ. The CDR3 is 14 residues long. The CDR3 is CASTLAGVYNEQFF. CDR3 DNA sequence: TGCGCCAGCACGTTAGCGGGGGTCTACAATGAGCAGTTCTTC. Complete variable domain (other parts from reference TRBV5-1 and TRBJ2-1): KAGVTQTPRYLIKTRGQQVTLSCSPISGHRSVSWYQQTPGQGLQFLFEYFSETQRNKGNFPGRFSGRQFSNSRSEMNVSTLELGDSALYLCASTLAGVYNEQFFGPGTRLTVL.

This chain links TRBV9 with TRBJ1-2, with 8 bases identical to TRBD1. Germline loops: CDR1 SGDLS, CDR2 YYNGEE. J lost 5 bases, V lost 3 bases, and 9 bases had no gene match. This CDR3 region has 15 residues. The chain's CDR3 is CASSGTGGTSYGYTF. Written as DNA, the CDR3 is TGTGCCAGCAGCGGAACAGGGGGGACTTCATATGGCTACACCTTC.

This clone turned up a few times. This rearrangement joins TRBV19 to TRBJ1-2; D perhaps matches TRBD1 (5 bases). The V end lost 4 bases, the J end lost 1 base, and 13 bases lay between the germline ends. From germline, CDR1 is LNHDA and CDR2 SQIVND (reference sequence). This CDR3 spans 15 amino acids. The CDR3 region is CASSKDSSFNYGYTF. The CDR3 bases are TGTGCCAGTAGTAAAGACAGTTCCTTTAACTATGGCTACACCTTC.

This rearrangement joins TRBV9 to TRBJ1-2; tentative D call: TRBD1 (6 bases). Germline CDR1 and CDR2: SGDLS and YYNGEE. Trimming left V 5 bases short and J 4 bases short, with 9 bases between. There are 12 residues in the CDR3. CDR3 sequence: CASRTGSYGYTF. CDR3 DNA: TGTGCCAGCAGAACAGGGTCCTATGGCTACACCTTC.

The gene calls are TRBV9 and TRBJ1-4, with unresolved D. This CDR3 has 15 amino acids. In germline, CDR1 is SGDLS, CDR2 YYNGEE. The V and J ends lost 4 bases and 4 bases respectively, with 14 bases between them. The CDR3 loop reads CASSSRTAFNEKLFF. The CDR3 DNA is TGTGCCAGCAGCTCCCGGACGGCCTTTAATGAAAAACTGTTTTTT.

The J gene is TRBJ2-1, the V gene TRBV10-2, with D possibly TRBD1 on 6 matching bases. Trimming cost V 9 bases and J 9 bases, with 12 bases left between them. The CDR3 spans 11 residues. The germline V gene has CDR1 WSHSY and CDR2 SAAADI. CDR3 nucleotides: TGCGCCAGTGAGGGGGTAACTGAGCAGTTCTTC. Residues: CASEGVTEQFF.

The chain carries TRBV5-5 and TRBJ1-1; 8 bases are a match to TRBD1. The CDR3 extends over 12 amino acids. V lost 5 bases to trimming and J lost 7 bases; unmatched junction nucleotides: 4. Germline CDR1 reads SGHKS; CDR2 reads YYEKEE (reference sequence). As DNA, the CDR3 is TGTGCCAGCAGTCAACAGGGGGTTGAAGCTTTCTTT. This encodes CASSQQGVEAFF. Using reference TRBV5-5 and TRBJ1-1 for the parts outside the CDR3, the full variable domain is DAGVTQSPTHLIKTRGQQVTLRCSPISGHKSVSWYQQVLGQGPQFIFQYYEKEERGRGNFPDRFSARQFPNYSSELNVNALLLGDSALYLCASSQQGVEAFFGQGTRLTVV.

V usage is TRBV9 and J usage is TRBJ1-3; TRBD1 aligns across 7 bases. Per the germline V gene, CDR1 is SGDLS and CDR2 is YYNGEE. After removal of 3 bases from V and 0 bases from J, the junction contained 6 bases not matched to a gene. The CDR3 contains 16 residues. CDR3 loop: CASSATGAISGNTIYF. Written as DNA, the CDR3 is TGTGCCAGCAGCGCCACAGGGGCCATCTCTGGAAACACCATATATTTT. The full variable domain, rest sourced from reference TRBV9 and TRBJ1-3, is DSGVTQTPKHLITATGQRVTLRCSPRSGDLSVYWYQQSLDQGLQFLIQYYNGEERAKGNILERFSAQQFPDLHSELNLSSLELGDSALYFCASSATGAISGNTIYFGEGSWLTVV.

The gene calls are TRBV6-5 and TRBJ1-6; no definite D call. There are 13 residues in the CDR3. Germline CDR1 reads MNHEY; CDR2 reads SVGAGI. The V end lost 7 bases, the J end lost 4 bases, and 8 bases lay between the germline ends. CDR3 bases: TGTGCCAGCACCGGAAGTTATAATTCACCCCTCCACTTT. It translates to CASTGSYNSPLHF.

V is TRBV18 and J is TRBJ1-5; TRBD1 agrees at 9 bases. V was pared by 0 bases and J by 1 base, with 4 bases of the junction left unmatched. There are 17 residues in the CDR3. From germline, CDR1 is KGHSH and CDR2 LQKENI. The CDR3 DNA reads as TGTGCCAGCTCACCACCGACAGGGGGAGGGAGCAATCAGCCCCAGCATTTT. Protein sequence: CASSPPTGGGSNQPQHF.

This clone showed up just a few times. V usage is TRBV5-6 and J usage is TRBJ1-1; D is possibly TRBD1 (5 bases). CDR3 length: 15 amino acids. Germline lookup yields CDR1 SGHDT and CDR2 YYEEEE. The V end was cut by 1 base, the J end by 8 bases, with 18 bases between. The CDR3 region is CASSLIWGRRREAFF. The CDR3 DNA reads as TGTGCCAGCAGCTTGATCTGGGGCCGCCGAAGGGAAGCTTTCTTT.

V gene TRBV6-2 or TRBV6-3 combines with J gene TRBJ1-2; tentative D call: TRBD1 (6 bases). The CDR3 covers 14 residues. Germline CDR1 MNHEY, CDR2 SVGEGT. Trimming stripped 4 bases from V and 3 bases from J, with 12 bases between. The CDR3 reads CASSSGHLDYGYTF. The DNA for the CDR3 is TGTGCCAGCAGTTCGGGACATCTAGACTATGGCTACACCTTC.

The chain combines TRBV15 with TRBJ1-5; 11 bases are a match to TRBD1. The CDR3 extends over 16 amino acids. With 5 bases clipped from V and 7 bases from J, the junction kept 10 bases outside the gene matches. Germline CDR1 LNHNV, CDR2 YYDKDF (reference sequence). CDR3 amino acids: CATSPRDRGLRQPQHF. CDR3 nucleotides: TGTGCCACCAGCCCACGGGACAGGGGGTTACGCCAGCCCCAGCATTTT. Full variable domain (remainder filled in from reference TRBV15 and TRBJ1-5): DAMVIQNPRYQVTQFGKPVTLSCSQTLNHNVMYWYQQKSSQAPKLLFHYYDKDFNNEADTPDNFQSRRPNTSFCFLDIRSPGLGDTAMYLCATSPRDRGLRQPQHFGDGTRLSIL.

Here the CDR3 DNA reads TGTGCCAGCATCCCGGAGTGGCCGTTGAACACTGAAGCTTTCTTT. Translation: CASIPEWPLNTEAFF. The chain links TRBV6-5 to TRBJ1-1; D is unresolved. The CDR3 length is 15 residues. Trimming removed 7 bases from V and 0 bases from J, with 15 bases in between. Germline V CDR1 and CDR2: MNHEY, SVGAGI.

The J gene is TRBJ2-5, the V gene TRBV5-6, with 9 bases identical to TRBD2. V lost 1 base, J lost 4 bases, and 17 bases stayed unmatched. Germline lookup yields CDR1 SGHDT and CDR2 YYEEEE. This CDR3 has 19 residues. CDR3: CASSLLRAGGLDYPETQYF. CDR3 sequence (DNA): TGTGCCAGCAGCTTGCTTAGGGCGGGGGGGCTAGACTATCCAGAGACCCAGTACTTC.

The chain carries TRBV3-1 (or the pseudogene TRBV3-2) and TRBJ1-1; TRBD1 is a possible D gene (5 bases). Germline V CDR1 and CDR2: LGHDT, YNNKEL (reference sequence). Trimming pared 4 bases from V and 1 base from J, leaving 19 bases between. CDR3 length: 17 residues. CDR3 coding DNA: TGTGCCAGCAGCCTATTCGCCAGGGAGTGGGCGAACACTGAAGCTTTCTTT. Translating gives CASSLFAREWANTEAFF.

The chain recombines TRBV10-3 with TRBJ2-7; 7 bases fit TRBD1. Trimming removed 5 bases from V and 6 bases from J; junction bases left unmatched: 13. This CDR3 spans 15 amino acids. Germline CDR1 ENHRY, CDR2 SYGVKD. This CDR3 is CAISLSPGQSSEQYF. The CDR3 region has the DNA TGTGCCATCAGTCTATCACCGGGACAGAGTTCCGAGCAGTACTTC.

CDR3 in DNA: TGTGCCAGCATCCTAGCGGGGGAGCAGTTCTTC. Translated: CASILAGEQFF. The rearrangement uses TRBV2 and TRBJ2-1, with 9 bases aligning to TRBD2. J was trimmed by 10 bases and V by 7 bases; bases with no gene match: 2. Looked up from germline, CDR1 is SNHLY and CDR2 is FYNNEI. The CDR3 has 11 amino acids.

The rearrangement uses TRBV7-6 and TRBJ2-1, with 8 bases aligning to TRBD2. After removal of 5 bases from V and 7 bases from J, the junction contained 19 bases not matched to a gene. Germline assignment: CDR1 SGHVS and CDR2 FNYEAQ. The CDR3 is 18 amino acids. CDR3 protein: CASSPMGSGEGTKNEQFF. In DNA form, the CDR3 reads TGTGCCAGCAGCCCTATGGGTAGCGGGGAGGGTACAAAGAATGAGCAGTTCTTC.

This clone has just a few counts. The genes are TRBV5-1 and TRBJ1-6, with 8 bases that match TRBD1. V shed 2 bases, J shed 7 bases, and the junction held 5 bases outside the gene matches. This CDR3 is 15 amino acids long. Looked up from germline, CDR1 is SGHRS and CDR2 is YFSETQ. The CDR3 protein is CASSLGQGLNSPLHF. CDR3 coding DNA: TGCGCCAGCAGCTTAGGACAGGGTCTCAATTCACCCCTCCACTTT.

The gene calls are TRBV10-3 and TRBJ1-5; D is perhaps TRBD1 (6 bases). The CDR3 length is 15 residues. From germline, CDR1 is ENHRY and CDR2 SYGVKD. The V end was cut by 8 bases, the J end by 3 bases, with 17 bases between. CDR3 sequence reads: CAIGGMGGPNQPQHF. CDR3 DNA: TGTGCCATCGGGGGGATGGGGGGGCCCAATCAGCCCCAGCATTTT.

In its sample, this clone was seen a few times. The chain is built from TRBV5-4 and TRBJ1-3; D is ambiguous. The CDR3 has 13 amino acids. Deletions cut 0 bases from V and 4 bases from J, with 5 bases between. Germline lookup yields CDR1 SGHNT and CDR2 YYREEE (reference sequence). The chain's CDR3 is CASSLELGNTIYF. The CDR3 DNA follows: TGTGCCAGCAGCTTGGAACTCGGAAACACCATATATTTT.

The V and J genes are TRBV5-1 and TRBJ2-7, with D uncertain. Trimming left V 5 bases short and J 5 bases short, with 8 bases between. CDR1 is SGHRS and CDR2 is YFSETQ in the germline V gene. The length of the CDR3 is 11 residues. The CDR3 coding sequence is TGCGCCAGCAGAGGTCTGGACGAGCAGTACTTC. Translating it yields CASRGLDEQYF.

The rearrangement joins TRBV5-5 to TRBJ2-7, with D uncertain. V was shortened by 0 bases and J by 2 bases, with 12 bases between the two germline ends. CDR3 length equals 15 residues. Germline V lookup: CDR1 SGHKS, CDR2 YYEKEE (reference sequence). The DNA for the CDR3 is TGTGCCAGCAGCTTGGACGGCTTCCCTCCCTACGAGCAGTACTTC. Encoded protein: CASSLDGFPPYEQYF.

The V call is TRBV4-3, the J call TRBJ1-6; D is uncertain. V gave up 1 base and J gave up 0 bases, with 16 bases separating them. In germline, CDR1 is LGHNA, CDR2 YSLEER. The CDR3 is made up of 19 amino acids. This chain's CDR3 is CASSQVRGILSSYNSPLHF. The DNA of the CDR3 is TGCGCCAGCAGCCAAGTCAGAGGGATCCTGAGCTCCTATAATTCACCCCTCCACTTT.

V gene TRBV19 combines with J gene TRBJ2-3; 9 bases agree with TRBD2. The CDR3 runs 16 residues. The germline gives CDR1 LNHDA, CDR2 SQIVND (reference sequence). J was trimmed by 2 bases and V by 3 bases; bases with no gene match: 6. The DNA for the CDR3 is TGTGCCAGTAGTATCGGAGCGGGGGGCCTCACAGATACGCAGTATTTT. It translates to CASSIGAGGLTDTQYF.

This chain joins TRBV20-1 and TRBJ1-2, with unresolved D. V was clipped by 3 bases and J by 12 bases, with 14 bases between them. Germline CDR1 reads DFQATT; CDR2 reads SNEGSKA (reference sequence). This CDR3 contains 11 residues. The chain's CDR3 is CSARSPMVDTF. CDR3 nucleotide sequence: TGCAGTGCTAGGTCCCCTATGGTCGACACCTTC.